Here is one T cell receptor beta chain with its context. This entry comes from a study of blood T cell repertoires in COVID-19. Clones were read by immunoSEQ multiplex PCR, and TCRdb kept only the in-frame ones, dropping some. Found here are about 75,000 clones, approximately 90% of them singletons; the top ten hold approximately 20%. Germline CDR1 is SEHNR and CDR2 is FQNEAQ (reference sequence). The CDR3 runs 16 residues. With 4 bases clipped from V and 0 bases from J, the junction kept 7 bases outside the gene matches. The sequence was obtained from a human donor in a cohort sampled during active COVID-19. The sample taken for sequencing was peripheral blood. V usage is TRBV7-9 and J usage is TRBJ2-3; 7 bases agree with TRBD1. The CDR3, as DNA: TGTGCCAGCAGCTCAGACAGGGCGATCAGCACAGATACGCAGTATTTT. Its translation is CASSSDRAISTDTQYF.